This TCR beta chain was captured in a study of T-cell memory formation after mild COVID-19. Overall study: Each donor largely had its own TCR clusters. Points from the study as a whole: Clones that got smaller from day 15 to 85 had even CD4/CD8, while clones growing later tipped toward CD4+. Among CD4+ contracting clones, most were CM and EM, and CD8+ ones EMRA.

There are 15 residues in the CDR3. V was clipped by 0 bases and J by 4 bases, with 14 bases between them. Germline CDR1 reads DFQATT; CDR2 reads SNEGSKA (reference sequence). Relative to its sample, this clonotype is medium-sized. The target antigen is unknown. TCR alpha and TCR beta cDNA libraries carrying sample barcodes and UMIs came from 5'RACE with constant-segment primers. TCRdb reprocessed the 5' RACE reads with MiXCR, giving one entry per CDR3 protein. This table holds about 110,000 distinct CDR3 sequences, 18% found once. V and J are TRBV20-1 and TRBJ2-3; D might be TRBD1 (7 bases). The sample comprised PBMCs or a T cell subset sorted from them (not recorded which). The source of this sequence is a man aged 18 to 35 who had mild COVID-19 (a few samples of this study predate the infection). Cell type and time point are not known. In DNA form, the CDR3 reads TGCAGTGCTAGAGATGGGCCCAGGGGGGCAGATACGCAGTATTTT. Translated: CSARDGPRGADTQYF.